This TCR beta chain appears in the sequencing data of a study of immune evolution from preneoplasia to lung adenocarcinoma. Study results and caveats: Normal lung had the highest top T cell clone frequencies. Clonality was highest in normal lung, lower in later-stage lesions apparently.

Using immunoSEQ multiplex PCR, the repertoire was profiled, and TCRdb retains in-frame clones only, with some absent. The data contain thousands of clones, 77% of them seen just once; the ten biggest clones take up 6% to 8%. To note about this clone: Its antigen is as yet unknown.

The germline V gene has CDR1 MDHEN and CDR2 SYDVKM. V lost 2 bases and J lost 11, with 7 bases in between. The CDR3 contains 12 residues. The V call is TRBV28, the J call TRBJ1-6; D is ambiguous. This receptor was taken from a person aged 60-79 years with lung adenocarcinoma. Source material: FFPE lung adenocarcinoma in situ tissue. The CDR3 loop reads CASSLVGTPLHF. CDR3 nucleotide sequence: TGTGCCAGCAGTTTAGTAGGCACACCCCTCCACTTT.